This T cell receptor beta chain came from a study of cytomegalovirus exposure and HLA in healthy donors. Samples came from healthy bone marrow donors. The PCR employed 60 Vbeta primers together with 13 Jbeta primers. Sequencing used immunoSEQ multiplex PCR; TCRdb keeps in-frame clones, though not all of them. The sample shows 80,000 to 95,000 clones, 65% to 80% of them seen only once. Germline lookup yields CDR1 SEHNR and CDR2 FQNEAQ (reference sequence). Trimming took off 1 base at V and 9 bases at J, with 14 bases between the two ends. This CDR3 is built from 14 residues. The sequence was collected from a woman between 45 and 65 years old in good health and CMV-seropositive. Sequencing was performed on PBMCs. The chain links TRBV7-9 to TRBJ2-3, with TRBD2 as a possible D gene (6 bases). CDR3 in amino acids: CASSLGLGQVTQYF. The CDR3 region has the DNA TGTGCCAGCAGCTTAGGACTAGGTCAGGTAACGCAGTATTTT.